The 11 T cell receptor beta chains presented below share a single source sample, sequenced in a study of prognosis after radiotherapy for stage I lung cancer. TCR beta CDR3 was amplified from genomic DNA by two-round multiplex PCR. Amplification in first-round PCR relied on primers specific to each TRBV and TRBJ gene. A single record per CDR3 protein comes from TCRdb applying MiXCR to the multiplex PCR reads. The table lists tens of thousands of distinct CDR3 sequences, roughly 40% of them singletons. The sample in question was PBMCs, obtained before or after stereotactic body radiation therapy (not recorded which). The receptors were sampled from a donor of 50 years or more with non-small cell lung cancer.

There are many counts of this clonotype. This chain connects TRBV4-1 to TRBJ2-5; 7 bases fit TRBD2. V lost 4 bases and J lost 5; bases outside the gene matches: 10. Per germline, CDR1 MGHRA and CDR2 YSYEKL. This CDR3 comprises 15 residues. CDR3: CASSRGGNGAETQYF. Written as DNA, the CDR3 is TGCGCCAGCAGCCGGGGGGGAAACGGCGCGGAGACCCAGTACTTC.

A word on this clonotype: A read error is possible here, since a much larger clone lies one base away. The conserved phenylalanine or tryptophan normally closing the CDR3 is absent here, so this likely arose from a read error. This rearrangement joins TRBV6-1 to TRBJ2-4, with unresolved D. The germline V gene has CDR1 MNHNS and CDR2 SASEGT. V lost 8 bases and J 0 bases, leaving 11 bases between the germline ends. The CDR3 loop spans 14 amino acids. CDR3 residues: CASRTLLAKNIQYL. The CDR3 DNA reads TGTGCCAGCCGTACACTACTAGCCAAAAACATTCAGTACTTA.

This clonotype was seen repeatedly, ten times or more. The chain uses TRBV12-5 and TRBJ2-1; TRBD2 aligns across 11 bases. Germline values: CDR1 LGHNT, CDR2 FRNRAP. The CDR3 consists of 17 residues. Trimming took 0 bases from V and 8 from J; bases not matched to a gene: 9. Here the CDR3 reads CASGLVNLAGGPHEQFF. CDR3 in DNA: TGTGCTAGTGGTTTGGTAAATTTAGCGGGAGGGCCGCATGAGCAGTTCTTC.

This clonotype appeared a single time. Compared with germline, one end of the junction differs, possibly owing to a read error. This rearrangement joins TRBV6-1 to TRBJ2-2; TRBD2 aligns across 7 bases. Per germline, CDR1 MNHNS and CDR2 SASEGT. The CDR3 runs 15 residues. CDR3: CASSEPSGNTRELFF. Here the CDR3 DNA reads TGCGCCAGCAGTGAACCTAGCGGTAACACCCGGGAGCTGTTTTTT.

The sample holds many counts of this clonotype. V and J are TRBV19 and TRBJ2-3; D remains ambiguous. Germline V gene sequence: CDR1 LNHDA, CDR2 SQIVND (reference sequence). The CDR3 extends over 12 amino acids. The V gene lost 3 bases and the J gene lost 6 bases, with 7 bases spanning the gap. CDR3 DNA sequence: TGTGCCAGTAGTATTTCACGGGATACGCAGTATTTT. Residues: CASSISRDTQYF.

The table lists this clonotype with many counts. CDR3 DNA sequence: TGCAGTGCTAGAGCGCCGGGACACCCTAAGGACAATGAGCAGTTCTTC. It codes for CSARAPGHPKDNEQFF. V is TRBV20-1 and J is TRBJ2-1, with D perhaps TRBD1 (6 bases). From germline, CDR1 is DFQATT and CDR2 SNEGSKA (reference sequence). Trimming left V 1 base short and J 5 bases short, with 18 bases between. The CDR3 runs to 16 residues.

This chain connects TRBV11-2 to TRBJ2-1, with a possible D match to TRBD2 (6 bases). Trimming pared 7 bases from V and 7 bases from J, leaving 17 bases between. The CDR3 loop spans 14 amino acids. CDR1 is SGHAT, CDR2 FQNNGV, per germline. CDR3 nucleotides: TGTGCCAGCACCACATCCCTTAGCGGAAATGAGCAGTTCTTC. Its protein is CASTTSLSGNEQFF.

The sample holds many counts of this clonotype. The chain links TRBV20-1 to TRBJ2-2; TRBD2 might be the D (6 bases). The germline V and J ends were trimmed by 0 bases and 7 bases, with 9 bases remaining between them. In germline, CDR1 is DFQATT, CDR2 SNEGSKA (reference sequence). The CDR3 loop spans 13 amino acids. The CDR3 DNA reads TGCAGTGCTAGAGATGGGAGGAGCGGGGAGCTGTTTTTT. It encodes CSARDGRSGELFF.

In its sample, this clonotype ranks as medium-sized. V and J are TRBV12-3 or TRBV12-4 and TRBJ2-3; 10 nucleotides match TRBD1. V was pared by 4 bases and J by 0 bases, with 1 base of the junction left unmatched. The CDR3 loop spans 15 amino acids. CDR3 DNA: TGTGCCAGCAGTTGGACAGGGGGGAGCACAGATACGCAGTATTTT. It specifies CASSWTGGSTDTQYF.

This clonotype was seen a handful of times. Given a much more abundant clone one base away, this may be a read error. The genes are TRBV6-1 and TRBJ1-1, with 9 bases fitting TRBD1. The germline CDR1 and CDR2 sequences are MNHNS and SASEGT. The length of the CDR3 is 14 residues. This chain's CDR3 is CASSDVTGGTEAFF. In DNA, the CDR3 is TGTGCCAGTAGTGATGTGACAGGGGGCACTGAAGCTTTCTTT.

This clonotype was seen at least ten times. The J gene is TRBJ2-1, the V gene TRBV28, with 8 bases lining up with TRBD2. The CDR3 runs to 20 residues. Per germline, CDR1 MDHEN and CDR2 SYDVKM. V dropped 6 bases and J dropped 0; count of bases not matched to a gene: 19. The CDR3 protein is CASRTVRTSTYISSYNEQFF. CDR3 sequence (DNA): TGTGCCAGCAGAACCGTCAGGACTAGCACCTACATCAGCTCCTACAATGAGCAGTTCTTC.